Listed below are T cell receptor beta chains from one sample, sequenced in a study of blood T cell repertoires in COVID-19. Clones were sequenced by immunoSEQ multiplex PCR, and TCRdb holds only the in-frame ones, with some missing. The table records roughly 230,000 clones, approximately 80% of them present only once. The sample comprised peripheral blood. These receptors were obtained from a woman aged 60-70 years with active or convalescent COVID-19. The CDR3 runs from the conserved cysteine through the conserved F or W. A D gene is named only where the DNA matches it firmly. Only part of the rows carry a size: once, few, many, or a class if the clone is expanded.

-,-,14,TRBV27,TRBJ2-1,CASSLLGQNNEQFF,TGTGCCAGCAGTTTACTCGGACAGAACAATGAGCAGTTCTTC
-,-,13,TRBV5-4,TRBJ1-2,CASSLIQTYGYTF,TGTGCCAGCAGCTTGATACAGACCTATGGCTACACCTTC
-,-,19,TRBV21-1,TRBJ1-6,CASSKEDFRGSSYNSPLHF,TGTGCCAGCAGCAAAGAGGACTTTCGGGGGAGCTCCTATAATTCACCCCTCCACTTT
-,-,18,TRBV4-1,TRBJ1-4,CASSQTPVREGTNEKLFF,TGCGCCAGCAGCCAAACACCCGTCAGGGAGGGAACTAATGAAAAACTGTTTTTT
TRBD1,-,14,TRBV5-1,TRBJ1-2,CASSLDQGAVGYTF,TGCGCCAGCAGCTTGGACCAGGGGGCCGTTGGCTACACCTTC
-,-,15,TRBV11-2,TRBJ1-5,CASSLVGGEDQPQHF,TGTGCCAGCAGCTTAGTAGGGGGTGAGGATCAGCCCCAGCATTTT
TRBD2,-,14,TRBV5-1,TRBJ2-2,CASTSGSDTGELFF,TGCGCCAGCACCAGCGGGAGCGACACCGGGGAGCTGTTTTTT
TRBD1,-,16,TRBV6-1,TRBJ2-1,CASSEYGTGLYNEQFF,TGTGCCAGCAGTGAGTACGGGACAGGGCTATACAATGAGCAGTTCTTC
-,-,13,TRBV24-1,TRBJ2-1,CATATARRNEQFF,TGTGCCACCGCGACAGCGCGACGTAATGAGCAGTTCTTC
-,-,15,TRBV6-5,TRBJ1-5,CASSRNADNNQPQHF,TGTGCCAGCAGTAGAAATGCGGATAACAATCAGCCCCAGCATTTT
-,-,12,TRBV6-2/TRBV6-3,TRBJ2-1,CASSAHGSEQFF,TGTGCCAGCAGTGCGCACGGGTCGGAGCAGTTCTTC
-,once,12,TRBV7-9,TRBJ1-1,CASSSTGVEAFF,TGTGCCAGCAGCTCGACCGGGGTTGAAGCTTTCTTT
-,-,16,TRBV4-2,TRBJ1-1,CASSQNLGGVGTEAFF,TGTGCCAGCAGCCAAAACCTCGGGGGGGTTGGCACTGAAGCTTTCTTT
-,-,15,TRBV19,TRBJ2-1,CASSIAQGSYNEQFF,TGTGCCAGTAGTATAGCCCAGGGATCCTACAATGAGCAGTTCTTC
-,-,14,TRBV6-1,TRBJ1-1,CASSEGPSYTEAFF,TGTGCCAGCAGTGAAGGTCCGTCCTACACTGAAGCTTTCTTT
TRBD2,-,18,TRBV4-2,TRBJ2-7,CASSQGGLAGAGSYEQYF,TGTGCCAGCAGCCAAGGAGGACTAGCGGGAGCAGGTTCCTACGAGCAGTACTTC
TRBD1,-,13,TRBV6-6,TRBJ2-1,CASGEQGYNEQFF,TGTGCCAGCGGCGAACAGGGGTACAATGAGCAGTTCTTC
-,-,13,TRBV2,TRBJ1-2,CVSSELRDGGYTF,TGTGTCAGCAGTGAACTGAGGGATGGTGGCTACACCTTC
-,-,13,TRBV5-4,TRBJ2-5,CASSLAGFETQYF,TGTGCCAGCAGTCTTGCAGGGTTCGAGACCCAGTACTTC
TRBD2,-,15,TRBV3-1/TRBV3-2,TRBJ2-1,CASSQAGTRYNEQFF,TGTGCCAGCAGCCAAGCTGGGACTAGATACAATGAGCAGTTCTTC
-,-,14,TRBV27,TRBJ1-5,CASSLQGHNQPQHF,TGTGCCAGCAGTTTGCAGGGCCACAATCAGCCCCAGCATTTT
-,-,14,TRBV18,TRBJ1-6,CASSPQGRDSPLHF,TGTGCCAGCTCACCTCAAGGCAGGGATTCACCCCTCCACTTT
-,-,14,TRBV5-1,TRBJ2-3,CASSWQGQSDTQYF,TGCGCCAGCAGCTGGCAGGGGCAGTCAGATACGCAGTATTTT